A single sample is the source of the 19 T cell receptor beta chains below, sequenced in a study of blood T cell repertoires in COVID-19. Method: immunoSEQ multiplex PCR; TCRdb's copy keeps in-frame clones and lacks some. The sample has 270,000 or so clones; less than 85% are singletons. The sample taken for sequencing was peripheral blood. These receptors were obtained from a human donor with COVID-19, enrolled during active disease. The donor label of this sample is uncertain.

V gene TRBV6-5 combines with J gene TRBJ1-1, with TRBD1 matching over 7 bases. Trimming at V came to 0 bases and at J to 3 bases, leaving 1 base not matched to a gene. Germline lookup yields CDR1 MNHEY and CDR2 SVGAGI. The CDR3 has 14 residues. CDR3 in amino acids: CASSYSTGYTEAFF. CDR3 DNA: TGTGCCAGCAGTTACTCGACAGGGTACACTGAAGCTTTCTTT.

This chain uses TRBV5-1 with TRBJ1-6; 12 nucleotides agree with TRBD1. The J segment lost 0 bases and the V segment lost 4 bases, leaving 5 bases of the junction unmatched. The germline V gene encodes CDR1 SGHRS and CDR2 YFSETQ. The CDR3 is made up of 18 amino acids. Here the CDR3 reads CASSRGQGAGSYNSPLHF. In DNA form, the CDR3 reads TGCGCCAGCAGCCGGGGACAGGGGGCCGGCTCCTATAATTCACCCCTCCACTTT.

This clone has just a few counts. The gene calls are TRBV6-5 and TRBJ1-3; D not certain. V dropped 10 bases and J dropped 8 bases, with 18 bases sitting between them. Germline V gene data show CDR1 as MNHEY and CDR2 as SVGAGI. The CDR3 is made up of 13 amino acids. CDR3 in DNA: TGTGCCACCACCCCCGCCTCAGGCCACACCATATATTTT. The encoded protein is CATTPASGHTIYF.

The V call is TRBV11-3, the J call TRBJ2-4; D may be TRBD2 (5 bases). Trimming removed 2 bases from V and 8 bases from J, with 13 bases in between. The germline gives CDR1 SGHNT, CDR2 YENEEA. The CDR3 totals 14 residues. The CDR3, as DNA: TGTGCCAGCAGCTTAACTGGAGGCTTCGACATTCAGTACTTC. Protein sequence: CASSLTGGFDIQYF. The full variable domain, in which reference TRBV11-3 and TRBJ2-4 provide the parts outside the CDR3, is EAGVVQSPRYKIIEKKQPVAFWCNPISGHNTLYWYLQNLGQGPELLIRYENEEAVDDSQLPKDRFSAERLKGVDSTLKIQPAELGDSAVYLCASSLTGGFDIQYFGAGTRLSVL.

The sample holds one count of this clone. V usage is TRBV19 and J usage is TRBJ1-1; tentatively, D is TRBD1 (5 bases). The CDR3 runs 15 residues. The germline V and J ends were trimmed by 4 bases and 1 base, with 13 bases remaining between them. CDR1 is LNHDA, CDR2 SQIVND, per germline (reference sequence). In DNA form, the CDR3 reads TGTGCCAGTAGTAATCAGGGCATTGAGAACACTGAAGCTTTCTTT. It yields the protein CASSNQGIENTEAFF.

The chain carries TRBV28 and TRBJ2-3; 10 nucleotides align to TRBD1. This CDR3 is built from 16 residues. With V trimmed by 4 bases and J by 2 bases, 6 bases remained unmatched. Germline V lookup: CDR1 MDHEN, CDR2 SYDVKM. CDR3 loop: CASSWDRGPTTDTQYF. The CDR3 DNA is TGTGCCAGCAGTTGGGACAGGGGTCCCACCACAGATACGCAGTATTTT.

V and J are TRBV6-1 and TRBJ1-1, with D perhaps TRBD1 (5 bases). CDR3 length equals 13 residues. V dropped 4 bases and J dropped 4 bases, with 10 bases sitting between them. Germline V CDR1 and CDR2: MNHNS, SASEGT. In nucleotides, the CDR3 is TGTGCCAGCAGTGCACAGGACGGCACTGAAGCTTTCTTT. This translates into CASSAQDGTEAFF.

This chain connects TRBV7-2 to TRBJ2-2; 7 nucleotides agree with TRBD2. This CDR3 is 16 amino acids long. Germline assignment: CDR1 SGHTA and CDR2 FQGNSA. V dropped 5 bases and J dropped 0; count of bases not matched to a gene: 6. The CDR3 bases are TGTGCCAGCAGCGCACGGGGAGGGTCGAACACCGGGGAGCTGTTTTTT. Its translation is CASSARGGSNTGELFF. The whole variable domain, remainder taken from reference TRBV7-2 and TRBJ2-2, is GAGVSQSPSNKVTEKGKDVELRCDPISGHTALYWYRQSLGQGLEFLIYFQGNSAPDKSGLPSDRFSAERTGGSVSTLTIQRTQQEDSAVYLCASSARGGSNTGELFFGEGSRLTVL.

This chain connects TRBV11-2 to TRBJ2-1, with TRBD2 identical over 14 bases. Trimming took 5 bases from V and 4 from J; bases not matched to a gene: 10. The V gene's germline CDR1 is SGHAT and CDR2 FQNNGV. The CDR3 length is 18 residues. The CDR3 here is CASSHPGLAGARYNEQFF. CDR3 DNA sequence: TGTGCCAGCAGCCACCCGGGACTAGCGGGAGCCCGTTACAATGAGCAGTTCTTC.

J is TRBJ2-5 and V is TRBV11-2; a possible D gene is TRBD2 (7 bases). CDR3 size: 15 residues. Germline assignment: CDR1 SGHAT and CDR2 FQNNGV. V lost 0 bases and J 4 bases, leaving 12 bases between the germline ends. DNA of the CDR3: TGTGCCAGCAGCTTAGATCACGGGGGGCGAGAGACCCAGTACTTC. This translates into CASSLDHGGRETQYF.

The gene calls are TRBV7-3 and TRBJ2-1; no clear D. CDR1 SGHTA and CDR2 FQGTGA come from the germline V gene. Trimming shortened V by 1 base and J by 9 bases, and 13 bases separated the two germline ends. The CDR3 has 14 residues. The CDR3: CASSLKVSSPEQFF. CDR3 nucleotide sequence: TGTGCCAGCAGCTTAAAGGTTAGCTCGCCTGAGCAGTTCTTC.

This chain connects TRBV19 to TRBJ2-5, with a weak D call TRBD1 (5 bases). The CDR3 loop spans 13 amino acids. Trimming pared 7 bases from V and 5 bases from J, leaving 14 bases between. The germline gives CDR1 LNHDA, CDR2 SQIVND (reference sequence). Written as DNA, the CDR3 is TGTGCCAGTACCCAGGGTGCGAGTGAGACCCAGTACTTC. Protein product: CASTQGASETQYF.

This clone was observed a single time. This chain connects TRBV4-2 to TRBJ2-1; 7 positions match TRBD2. The ends lost 4 bases at V and 5 bases at J; junction bases unmatched: 11. The germline V gene has CDR1 LGHNA and CDR2 YNFKEQ. The CDR3 runs to 16 residues. CDR3 coding DNA: TGTGCCAGCAGCCCTCAGGGCGGGAGAGGCGACAATGAGCAGTTCTTC. Encoded protein: CASSPQGGRGDNEQFF.

The rearrangement joins TRBV11-2 to TRBJ2-1; perhaps TRBD2 as D (6 bases). Germline CDR1 SGHAT, CDR2 FQNNGV. The CDR3 covers 14 residues. V was pared by 1 base and J by 6 bases, with 10 bases between. The CDR3 nucleotides read TGTGCCAGCAGCTTAGCGGGAGTTACCAATGAGCAGTTCTTC. Protein product: CASSLAGVTNEQFF.

The chain combines TRBV9 with TRBJ2-1; tentatively, D is TRBD2 (5 bases). CDR1 and CDR2 from the germline V gene are SGDLS and YYNGEE. This CDR3 spans 14 amino acids. V was shortened by 4 bases and J by 5 bases, with 13 bases between the two germline ends. CDR3 nucleotides: TGTGCCAGCAGCCCTCAGTACGGGAACAATGAGCAGTTCTTC. Translating gives CASSPQYGNNEQFF.

The J gene is TRBJ1-2, the V gene TRBV19; TRBD1 is a possible D gene (6 bases). CDR1 and CDR2 from the germline V gene are LNHDA and SQIVND (reference sequence). The CDR3 is made up of 15 amino acids. V lost 5 bases and J 0 bases, leaving 13 bases between the germline ends. CDR3 nucleotides: TGTGCCAGTAGTGCCCGACAGGCAGCTAACTATGGCTACACCTTC. Residues: CASSARQAANYGYTF.

This chain links TRBV19 with TRBJ1-5; the D gene is possibly TRBD1 (6 bases). CDR1 and CDR2 (germline): LNHDA, SQIVND (reference sequence). The V and J ends lost 4 bases and 10 bases respectively, with 17 bases between them. The length of the CDR3 is 14 residues. The CDR3 loop reads CASSNRARASPQHF. CDR3 nucleotides: TGTGCCAGTAGTAACAGGGCACGCGCATCACCCCAGCATTTT. The full variable domain, completed using reference TRBV19 and TRBJ1-5, is DGGITQSPKYLFRKEGQNVTLSCEQNLNHDAMYWYRQDPGQGLRLIYYSQIVNDFQKGDIAEGYSVSREKKESFPLTVTSAQKNPTAFYLCASSNRARASPQHFGDGTRLSIL.

This chain joins TRBV6-5 and TRBJ2-3, with TRBD2 matching over 7 bases. The J segment lost 3 bases and the V segment lost 8 bases, leaving 8 bases of the junction unmatched. Germline CDR1 MNHEY, CDR2 SVGAGI. This CDR3 comprises 14 residues. This CDR3 is CASCSGTWTDTQYF. CDR3 DNA sequence: TGTGCCAGCTGCAGCGGGACTTGGACAGATACGCAGTATTTT.

The rearrangement joins TRBV28 to TRBJ2-7, with a tentative D call TRBD1 (6 bases). Trimming removed 6 bases at V and 3 bases at J, with 12 bases between. From germline, CDR1 is MDHEN and CDR2 SYDVKM. There are 13 residues in the CDR3. The chain's CDR3 is CASRTQGNYEQYF. In DNA form, the CDR3 reads TGTGCCAGCAGGACACAGGGAAACTACGAGCAGTACTTC. Based on the CDR3 plus reference TRBV28 and TRBJ2-7, the full variable domain is DVKVTQSSRYLVKRTGEKVFLECVQDMDHENMFWYRQDPGLGLRLIYFSYDVKMKEKGDIPEGYSVSREKKERFSLILESASTNQTSMYLCASRTQGNYEQYFGPGTRLTVT.